Sequencing of this TCR beta chain was carried out in a study of cytomegalovirus exposure and HLA in healthy donors. Broader study findings: By HLA locus, TCR association rates varied in a later analysis, with DRB1 showing the most and HLA-C the fewest.

Comments on this clone: What it binds is not known.

Germline V lookup: CDR1 SGHAT, CDR2 FQNNGV. The CDR3 runs 20 residues. V gave up 0 bases and J gave up 4 bases, with 24 bases separating them. Both 60 Vbeta primers and 13 Jbeta primers went into the PCR. Clones were sequenced by immunoSEQ multiplex PCR, and TCRdb holds only the in-frame ones, with some missing. The table lists 200,000 or so clones, over 75% of them singletons, with less than 3.5% in the top ten. Sequencing was carried out using PBMCs. The chain employs TRBV11-2 and TRBJ2-2; D gene uncertain. The sequence derives from a woman in her 30s in good health and CMV-seronegative. In nucleotides, the CDR3 is TGTGCCAGCAGCTTAGAGTCTCGCCCTCGTCCGGCAGACACCACCGGGGAGCTGTTTTTT. This encodes CASSLESRPRPADTTGELFF.